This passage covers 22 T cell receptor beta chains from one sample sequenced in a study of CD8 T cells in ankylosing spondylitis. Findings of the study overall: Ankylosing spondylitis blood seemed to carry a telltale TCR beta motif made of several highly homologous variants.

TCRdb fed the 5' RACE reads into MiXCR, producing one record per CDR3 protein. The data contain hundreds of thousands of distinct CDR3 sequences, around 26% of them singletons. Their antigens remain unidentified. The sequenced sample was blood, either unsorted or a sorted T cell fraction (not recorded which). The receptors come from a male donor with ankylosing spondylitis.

In DNA, the CDR3 is TGTGCCAGCAGCCGGGAGCGGGGTGAAAAACTGTTTTTT. This sequence encodes CASSRERGEKLFF. This sequence joins TRBV11-2 and TRBJ1-4; D gene unclear. Germline V CDR1 and CDR2: SGHAT, FQNNGV. Trimming took 5 bases from V and 7 from J, leaving 11 bases between them. This CDR3 spans 13 amino acids.

CDR3 region: CSVSTGFYEQYF. Written as DNA, the CDR3 is TGCAGCGTGTCGACAGGGTTCTACGAGCAGTACTTC. The chain links TRBV29-1 to TRBJ2-7, with 7 bases aligning to TRBD1. Trimming at V came to 6 bases and at J to 3 bases, leaving 5 bases not matched to a gene. Per germline, CDR1 SQVTM and CDR2 ANQGSEA. The CDR3 extends over 12 amino acids.

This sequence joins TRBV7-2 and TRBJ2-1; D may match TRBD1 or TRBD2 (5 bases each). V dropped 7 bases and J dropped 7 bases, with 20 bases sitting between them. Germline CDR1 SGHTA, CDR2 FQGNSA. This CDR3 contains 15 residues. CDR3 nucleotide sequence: TGTGCCAGCACCGCGATGGGGGTTGGGGTGAATGAGCAGTTCTTC. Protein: CASTAMGVGVNEQFF.

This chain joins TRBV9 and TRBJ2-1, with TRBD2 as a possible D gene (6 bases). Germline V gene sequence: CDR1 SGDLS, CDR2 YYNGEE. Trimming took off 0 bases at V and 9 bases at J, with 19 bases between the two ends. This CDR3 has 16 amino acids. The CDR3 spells CASSVDWGVYGGEQFF. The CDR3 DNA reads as TGTGCCAGCAGCGTAGATTGGGGGGTGTACGGCGGTGAGCAGTTCTTC.

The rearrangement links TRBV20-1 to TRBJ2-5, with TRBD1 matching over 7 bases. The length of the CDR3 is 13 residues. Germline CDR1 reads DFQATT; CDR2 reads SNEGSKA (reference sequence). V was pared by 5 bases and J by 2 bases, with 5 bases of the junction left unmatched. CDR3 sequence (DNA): TGCAGTGCTGAAGACAGGGTTCAAGAGACCCAGTACTTC. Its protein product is CSAEDRVQETQYF.

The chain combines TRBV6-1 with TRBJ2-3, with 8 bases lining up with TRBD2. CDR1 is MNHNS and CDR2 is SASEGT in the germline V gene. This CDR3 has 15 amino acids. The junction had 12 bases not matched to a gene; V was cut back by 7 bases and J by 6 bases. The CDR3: CASTRSGRGGDTQYF. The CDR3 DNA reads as TGTGCCAGCACCCGAAGCGGGAGAGGAGGGGATACGCAGTATTTT.

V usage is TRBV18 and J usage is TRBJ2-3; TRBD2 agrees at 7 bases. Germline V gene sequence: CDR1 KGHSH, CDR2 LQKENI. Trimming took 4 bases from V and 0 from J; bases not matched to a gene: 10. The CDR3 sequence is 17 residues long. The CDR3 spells CASSQVQLAESTDTQYF. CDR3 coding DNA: TGTGCCAGCTCACAAGTCCAGCTAGCGGAAAGCACAGATACGCAGTATTTT. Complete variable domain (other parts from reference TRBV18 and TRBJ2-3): NAGVMQNPRHLVRRRGQEARLRCSPMKGHSHVYWYRQLPEEGLKFMVYLQKENIIDESGMPKERFSAEFPKEGPSILRIQQVVRGDSAAYFCASSQVQLAESTDTQYFGPGTRLTVL.

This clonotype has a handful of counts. The CDR3 coding sequence is TGTGCCAGCAGTCATTACGGACAGGCTAATGAAAAACTGTTTTTT. Its protein product is CASSHYGQANEKLFF. This chain connects TRBV2 to TRBJ1-4; 7 nucleotides agree with TRBD1. The J segment lost 3 bases and the V segment lost 5 bases, leaving 6 bases of the junction unmatched. This CDR3 comprises 15 residues. Germline V lookup: CDR1 SNHLY, CDR2 FYNNEI.

The CDR3 here is CASTPGQGDPYGYTF. The CDR3 DNA follows: TGCGCCAGCACTCCGGGACAGGGGGACCCCTATGGCTACACCTTC. The J gene is TRBJ1-2, the V gene TRBV4-1, with 11 bases that match TRBD1. CDR3 size: 15 residues. CDR1 and CDR2 (germline): MGHRA, YSYEKL. V was pared by 7 bases and J by 4 bases, with 8 bases of the junction left unmatched.

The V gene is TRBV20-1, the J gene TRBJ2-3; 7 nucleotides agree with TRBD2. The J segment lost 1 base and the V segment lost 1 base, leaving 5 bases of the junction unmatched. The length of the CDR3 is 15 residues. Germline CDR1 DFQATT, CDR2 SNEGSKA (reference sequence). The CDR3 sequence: CSARVLLAGTDTQYF. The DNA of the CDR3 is TGCAGTGCTAGAGTTCTGCTAGCGGGCACAGATACGCAGTATTTT.

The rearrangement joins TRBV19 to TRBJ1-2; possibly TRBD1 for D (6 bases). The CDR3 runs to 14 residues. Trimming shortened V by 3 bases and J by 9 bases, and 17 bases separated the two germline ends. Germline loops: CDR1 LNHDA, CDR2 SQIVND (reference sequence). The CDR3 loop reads CASSIGGGSKSYTF. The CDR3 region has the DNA TGTGCCAGTAGTATCGGAGGGGGTTCGAAGAGCTACACCTTC.

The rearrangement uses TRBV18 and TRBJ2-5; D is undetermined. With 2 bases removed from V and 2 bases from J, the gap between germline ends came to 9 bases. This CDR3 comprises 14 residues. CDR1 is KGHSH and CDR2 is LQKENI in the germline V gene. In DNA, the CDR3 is TGTGCCAGCTCACCAATAGGACCTCAAGAGACCCAGTACTTC. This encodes CASSPIGPQETQYF. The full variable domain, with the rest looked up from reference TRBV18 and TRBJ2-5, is NAGVMQNPRHLVRRRGQEARLRCSPMKGHSHVYWYRQLPEEGLKFMVYLQKENIIDESGMPKERFSAEFPKEGPSILRIQQVVRGDSAAYFCASSPIGPQETQYFGPGTRLLVL.

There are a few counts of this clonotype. CDR3 amino acids: CASSPRYLNTEAFF. Here the CDR3 DNA reads TGTGCCAGCAGTCCACGGTACCTGAACACTGAAGCTTTCTTT. The chain uses TRBV14 and TRBJ1-1; D is unresolved. This CDR3 is 14 amino acids long. The V gene lost 6 bases and the J gene lost 0 bases, with 11 bases spanning the gap. Per the germline V gene, CDR1 is SGHDN and CDR2 is FVKESK. The full variable domain, rest sourced from reference TRBV14 and TRBJ1-1, is EAGVTQFPSHSVIEKGQTVTLRCDPISGHDNLYWYRRVMGKEIKFLLHFVKESKQDESGMPNNRFLAERTGGTYSTLKVQPAELEDSGVYFCASSPRYLNTEAFFGQGTRLTVV.

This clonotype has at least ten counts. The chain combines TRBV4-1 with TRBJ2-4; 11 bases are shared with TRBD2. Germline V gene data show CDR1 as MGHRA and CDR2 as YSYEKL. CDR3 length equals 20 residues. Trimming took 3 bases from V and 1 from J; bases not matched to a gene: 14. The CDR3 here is CASSQPRASGRRLAKNIQYF. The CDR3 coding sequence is TGCGCCAGCAGCCAGCCCAGGGCTAGCGGGAGGAGGCTGGCCAAAAACATTCAGTACTTC.

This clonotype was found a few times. The CDR3 DNA is TGTGCCAGCAGTAACTTCCGGATTCCCTACGAGCAGTACTTC. This gives the protein CASSNFRIPYEQYF. The chain uses TRBV6-2 or TRBV6-3 and TRBJ2-7; D unresolved. This CDR3 has 14 amino acids. Germline lookup yields CDR1 MNHEY and CDR2 SVGEGT. V was pared by 5 bases and J by 2 bases, with 13 bases between.

For the CDR3, the DNA is TGTGCCAGCTCATCTCGGACAGGGGCTGACAATGAGCAGTTCTTC. Translating it yields CASSSRTGADNEQFF. The chain has TRBV18 and TRBJ2-1, with 9 bases matching TRBD1. The V segment lost 5 bases and the J segment 5 bases; nucleotides outside the gene matches: 7. This CDR3 comprises 15 residues. Germline V CDR1 and CDR2: KGHSH, LQKENI. The whole variable domain, remainder taken from reference TRBV18 and TRBJ2-1, is NAGVMQNPRHLVRRRGQEARLRCSPMKGHSHVYWYRQLPEEGLKFMVYLQKENIIDESGMPKERFSAEFPKEGPSILRIQQVVRGDSAAYFCASSSRTGADNEQFFGPGTRLTVL.

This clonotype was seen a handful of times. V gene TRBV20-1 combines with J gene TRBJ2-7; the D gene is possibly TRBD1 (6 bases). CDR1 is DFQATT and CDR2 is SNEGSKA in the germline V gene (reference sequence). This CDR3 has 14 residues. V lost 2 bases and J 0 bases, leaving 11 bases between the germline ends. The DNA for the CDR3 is TGCAGTGCTAGATCGGACAGATTCTCCTACGAGCAGTACTTC. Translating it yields CSARSDRFSYEQYF.

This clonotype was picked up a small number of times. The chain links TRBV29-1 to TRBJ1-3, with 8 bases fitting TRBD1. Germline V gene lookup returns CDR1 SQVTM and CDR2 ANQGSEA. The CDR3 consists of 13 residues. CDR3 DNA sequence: TGCATCACCGGACAGGGATACGGAAACACCATATATTTT. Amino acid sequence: CITGQGYGNTIYF.

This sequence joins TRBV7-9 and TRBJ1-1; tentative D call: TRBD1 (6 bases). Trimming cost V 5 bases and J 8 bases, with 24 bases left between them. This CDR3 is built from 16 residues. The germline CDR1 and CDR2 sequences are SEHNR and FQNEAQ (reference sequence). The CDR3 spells CASSPPPPRQASEAFF. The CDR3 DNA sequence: TGTGCCAGCAGCCCTCCCCCCCCCCGACAGGCTTCAGAAGCTTTCTTT.

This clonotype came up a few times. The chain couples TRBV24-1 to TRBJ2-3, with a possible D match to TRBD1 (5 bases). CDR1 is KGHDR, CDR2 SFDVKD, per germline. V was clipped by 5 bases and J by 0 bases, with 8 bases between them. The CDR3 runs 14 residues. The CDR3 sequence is CATSAQGSTDTQYF. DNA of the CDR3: TGTGCCACCAGTGCCCAGGGTAGCACAGATACGCAGTATTTT.

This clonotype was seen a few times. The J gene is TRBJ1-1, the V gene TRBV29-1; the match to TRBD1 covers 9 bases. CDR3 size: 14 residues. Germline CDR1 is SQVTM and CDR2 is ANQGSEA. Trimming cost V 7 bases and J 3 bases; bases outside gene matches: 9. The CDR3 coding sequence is TGCAGCGCTGACAGGGGGAAGTGGGACACTGAAGCTTTCTTT. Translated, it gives CSADRGKWDTEAFF.

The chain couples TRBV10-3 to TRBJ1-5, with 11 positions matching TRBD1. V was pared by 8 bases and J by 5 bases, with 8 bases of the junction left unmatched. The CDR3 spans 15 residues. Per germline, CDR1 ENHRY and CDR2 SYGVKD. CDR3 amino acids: CAIRNGQGADQPQHF. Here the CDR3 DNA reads TGTGCCATCCGAAATGGACAGGGGGCAGATCAGCCCCAGCATTTT.